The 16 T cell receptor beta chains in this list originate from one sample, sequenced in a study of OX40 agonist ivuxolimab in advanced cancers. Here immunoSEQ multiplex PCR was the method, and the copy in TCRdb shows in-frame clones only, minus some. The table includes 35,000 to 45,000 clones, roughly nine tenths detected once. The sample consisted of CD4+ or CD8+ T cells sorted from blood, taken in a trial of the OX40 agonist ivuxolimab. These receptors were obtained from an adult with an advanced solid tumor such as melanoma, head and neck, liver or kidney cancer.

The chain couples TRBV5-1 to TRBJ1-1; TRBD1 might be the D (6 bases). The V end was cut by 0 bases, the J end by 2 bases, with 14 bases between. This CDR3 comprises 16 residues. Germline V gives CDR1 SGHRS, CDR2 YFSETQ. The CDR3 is CASSLVGGQPNTEAFF. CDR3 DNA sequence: TGCGCCAGCAGCTTGGTTGGCGGACAGCCAAACACTGAAGCTTTCTTT.

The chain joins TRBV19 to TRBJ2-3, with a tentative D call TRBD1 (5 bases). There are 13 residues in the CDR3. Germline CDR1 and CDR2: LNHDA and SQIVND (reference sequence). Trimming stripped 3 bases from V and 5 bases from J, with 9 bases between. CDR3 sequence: CASSIQGLDTQYF. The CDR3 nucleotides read TGTGCCAGTAGTATCCAGGGATTAGATACGCAGTATTTT.

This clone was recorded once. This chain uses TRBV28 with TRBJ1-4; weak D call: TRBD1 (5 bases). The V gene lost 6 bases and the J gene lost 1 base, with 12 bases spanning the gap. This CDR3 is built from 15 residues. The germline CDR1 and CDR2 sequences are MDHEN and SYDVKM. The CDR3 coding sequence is TGTGCCAGCAGCCCCCAGGGTCGAACTAATGAAAAACTGTTTTTT. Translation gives CASSPQGRTNEKLFF. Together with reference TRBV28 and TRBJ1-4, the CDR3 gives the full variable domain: DVKVTQSSRYLVKRTGEKVFLECVQDMDHENMFWYRQDPGLGLRLIYFSYDVKMKEKGDIPEGYSVSREKKERFSLILESASTNQTSMYLCASSPQGRTNEKLFFGSGTQLSVL.

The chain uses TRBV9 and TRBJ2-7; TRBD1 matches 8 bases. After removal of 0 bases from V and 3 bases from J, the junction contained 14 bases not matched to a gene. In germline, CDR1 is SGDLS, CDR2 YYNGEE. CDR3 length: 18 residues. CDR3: CASSVGLNAAGGIYEQYF. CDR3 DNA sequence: TGTGCCAGCAGCGTAGGACTGAACGCGGCAGGGGGCATCTACGAGCAGTACTTC. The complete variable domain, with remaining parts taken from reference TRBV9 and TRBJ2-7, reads DSGVTQTPKHLITATGQRVTLRCSPRSGDLSVYWYQQSLDQGLQFLIQYYNGEERAKGNILERFSAQQFPDLHSELNLSSLELGDSALYFCASSVGLNAAGGIYEQYFGPGTRLTVT.

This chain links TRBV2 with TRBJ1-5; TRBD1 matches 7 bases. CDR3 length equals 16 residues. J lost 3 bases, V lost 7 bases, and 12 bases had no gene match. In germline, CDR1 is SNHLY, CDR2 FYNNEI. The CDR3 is CASNDLGRGDNQPQHF. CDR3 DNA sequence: TGTGCCAGCAATGACTTAGGCAGGGGGGACAATCAGCCCCAGCATTTT.

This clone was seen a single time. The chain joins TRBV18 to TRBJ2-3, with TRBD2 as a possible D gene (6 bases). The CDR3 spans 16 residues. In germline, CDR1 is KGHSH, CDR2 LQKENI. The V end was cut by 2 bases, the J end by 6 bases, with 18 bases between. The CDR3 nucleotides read TGTGCCAGCTCACCATATACGACTAGGAACGGGGATACGCAGTATTTT. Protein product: CASSPYTTRNGDTQYF.

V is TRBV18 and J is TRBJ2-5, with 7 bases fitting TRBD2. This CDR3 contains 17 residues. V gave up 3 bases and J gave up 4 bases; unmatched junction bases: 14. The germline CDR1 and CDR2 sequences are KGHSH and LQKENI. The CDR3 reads CASSPTGGGVFGETQYF. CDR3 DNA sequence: TGTGCCAGCTCACCCACGGGGGGAGGCGTTTTTGGAGAGACCCAGTACTTC.

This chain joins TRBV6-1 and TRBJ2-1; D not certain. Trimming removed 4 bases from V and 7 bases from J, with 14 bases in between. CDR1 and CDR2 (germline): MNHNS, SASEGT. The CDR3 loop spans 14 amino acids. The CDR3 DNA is TGTGCCAGCAGTGCGCAGGCGTTGGGGAATGAGCAGTTCTTC. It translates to CASSAQALGNEQFF.

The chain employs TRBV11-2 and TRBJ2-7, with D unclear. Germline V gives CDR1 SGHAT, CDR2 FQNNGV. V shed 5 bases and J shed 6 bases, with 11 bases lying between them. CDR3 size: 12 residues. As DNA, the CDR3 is TGTGCCAGCAGCGAACAGCTCGGCGAGCAGTACTTC. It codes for CASSEQLGEQYF.

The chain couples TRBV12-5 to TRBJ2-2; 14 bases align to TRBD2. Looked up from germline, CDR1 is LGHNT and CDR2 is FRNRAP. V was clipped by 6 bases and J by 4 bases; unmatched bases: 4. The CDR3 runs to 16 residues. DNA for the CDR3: TGTGCTAGTGGCACTGGGACTAGCGGGAGCACCGGGGAGCTGTTTTTT. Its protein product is CASGTGTSGSTGELFF.

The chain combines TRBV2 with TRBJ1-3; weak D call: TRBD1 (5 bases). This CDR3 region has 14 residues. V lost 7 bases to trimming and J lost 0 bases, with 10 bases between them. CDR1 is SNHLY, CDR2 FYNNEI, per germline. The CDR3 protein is CASTWGPSGNTIYF. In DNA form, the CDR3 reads TGTGCCAGCACCTGGGGCCCCTCTGGAAACACCATATATTTT.

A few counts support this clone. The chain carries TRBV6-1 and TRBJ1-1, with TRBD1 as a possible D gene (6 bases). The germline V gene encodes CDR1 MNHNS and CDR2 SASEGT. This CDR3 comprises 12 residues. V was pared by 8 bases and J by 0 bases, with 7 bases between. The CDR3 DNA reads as TGTGCCAGCGACAGGTTGAACACTGAAGCTTTCTTT. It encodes CASDRLNTEAFF.

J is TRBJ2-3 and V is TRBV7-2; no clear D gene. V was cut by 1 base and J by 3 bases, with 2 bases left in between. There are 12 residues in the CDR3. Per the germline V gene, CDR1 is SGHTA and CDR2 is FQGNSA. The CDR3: CASSLGTDTQYF. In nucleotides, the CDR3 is TGTGCCAGCAGCTTAGGAACAGATACGCAGTATTTT.

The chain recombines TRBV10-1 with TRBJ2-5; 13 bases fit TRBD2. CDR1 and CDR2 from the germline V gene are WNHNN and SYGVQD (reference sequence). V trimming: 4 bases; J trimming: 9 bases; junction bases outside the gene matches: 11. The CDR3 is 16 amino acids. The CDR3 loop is CASSVGLAGPSGAQYF. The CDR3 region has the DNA TGCGCCAGCAGTGTGGGACTAGCGGGGCCTTCGGGAGCCCAGTACTTC.

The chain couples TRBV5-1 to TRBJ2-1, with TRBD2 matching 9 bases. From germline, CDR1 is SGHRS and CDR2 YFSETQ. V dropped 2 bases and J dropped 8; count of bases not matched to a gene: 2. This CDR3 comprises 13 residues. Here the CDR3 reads CASSLIAGDEQFF. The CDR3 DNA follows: TGCGCCAGCAGCTTAATAGCGGGGGATGAGCAGTTCTTC.

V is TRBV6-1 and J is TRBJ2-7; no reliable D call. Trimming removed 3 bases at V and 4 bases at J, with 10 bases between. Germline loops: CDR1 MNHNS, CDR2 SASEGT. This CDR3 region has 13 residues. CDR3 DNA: TGTGCCAGCAGTGAGAATTCGGGTTACGAGCAGTACTTC. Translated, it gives CASSENSGYEQYF.